These T cell receptor beta chains were read from a single sample in a study of blood T cell repertoires in COVID-19. The method was immunoSEQ multiplex PCR; TCRdb's version includes in-frame clones alone and lacks a portion of them. The sample contains 20,000 or so clones, 65% to 90% of which appear only once. Source material: peripheral blood. These receptors were obtained from a man older than 75 with acute or convalescent COVID-19. Each CDR3 is given without its conserved first and last residue.

j_call v_call cdr3_aa
TRBJ2-5 TRBV2 ASSVPGQGRETQY
TRBJ1-4 TRBV7-9 ASSLGGTGEDEKLF
TRBJ1-1 TRBV2 ASSGVYRNTEAF
TRBJ2-2 TRBV15 ATRQGLGTGELF
TRBJ2-5 TRBV6-5 ASSYDSGGQETQY
TRBJ2-7 TRBV7-9 ASSPRVEESYEQY
TRBJ1-2 TRBV18 ASSPLPGQGANYGYT
TRBJ1-2 TRBV30 AWSIGGNYGYT
TRBJ1-2 TRBV19 ASRPGGTGTPNYGYT
TRBJ2-1 TRBV14 ASSQESPRRGNEQF
TRBJ1-1 TRBV4-1 ASSQDPRDRGKGTEAF
TRBJ2-2 TRBV7-3 ASSATGVNTGELF
TRBJ2-3 TRBV28 ASSSASGGGTDTQY
TRBJ1-6 TRBV30 AWGRDNSPLH
TRBJ2-7 TRBV11-2 ASQGINYEQY
TRBJ1-1 TRBV30 AFVPGHTEAF
TRBJ1-2 TRBV28 ASSYRDGYT
TRBJ1-1 TRBV29-1 SVSGVLDTEAF
TRBJ1-5 TRBV19 ATRQGNQPQH
TRBJ1-1 TRBV5-5 ASSWGGGNTEAF
TRBJ1-5 TRBV21-1 ASTPPRGRGNQPQH
TRBJ1-2 TRBV2 ASTLSGRRGYT
TRBJ1-6 TRBV11-2 ASSLERGSPLH
TRBJ2-2 TRBV4-2 ASRGTSGGPNTGELF
TRBJ2-3 TRBV30 AWMRQGWGGTDTQY
TRBJ1-1 TRBV6-5 ASSRSPATEAF
TRBJ2-1 TRBV11-2 ASSPISGVAQSNEQF
TRBJ1-2 TRBV5-6 ASSLEVGTGVYGYT
TRBJ2-2 TRBV5-4 ASSWDRGQTGELF
TRBJ1-1 TRBV5-1 ASSPSGGQTEAF
TRBJ1-1 TRBV28 ASHQGAHTEAF
TRBJ2-1 TRBV29-1 SVATRGDEQF
TRBJ1-1 TRBV4-1 ASSQSQGRTEAF
TRBJ2-7 TRBV5-1 ASSGQGMSYEQY
TRBJ2-7 TRBV4-1 ASSRPGQGSPYEQY
TRBJ1-2 TRBV10-1 ASSESKGGECSGYT
TRBJ1-1 TRBV5-4 ASSPDRFTEAF
TRBJ1-3 TRBV14 ASSQRGRGNSGNTIY
TRBJ1-1 TRBV24-1 ATAQGMDAF
TRBJ2-2 TRBV7-6 ASSGRTELFAGELF
TRBJ2-1 TRBV11-3 ASSLRTGKNEQF
TRBJ1-4 TRBV7-2 ASSPGGQGRGKLF
TRBJ1-5 TRBV5-1 ASSSGQGRNQPQH
TRBJ1-2 TRBV5-4 ASSPPSLRQGGGYT
TRBJ2-7 TRBV5-4 ASSLGAGLAGHEQY
TRBJ2-1 TRBV24-1 ATGTAYNEQF
TRBJ2-5 TRBV27 ASSPLAGGPDMKETQY
TRBJ1-2 TRBV6-5 AGQTPWDYGYT
TRBJ2-1 TRBV19 ASTKGQGRYNEQF
TRBJ1-4 TRBV28 ASSFNRRATNEKLF
TRBJ2-5 TRBV6-2/TRBV6-3 ASSYNLGGVGETQY
TRBJ1-1 TRBV2 ASTIPGLQGSNTEAF
TRBJ1-1 TRBV6-5 ASSWDTRVGAF
TRBJ1-2 TRBV15 ATSRGTSLSGDGYT
TRBJ1-2 TRBV7-2 ASSYPTGTGGYGYT